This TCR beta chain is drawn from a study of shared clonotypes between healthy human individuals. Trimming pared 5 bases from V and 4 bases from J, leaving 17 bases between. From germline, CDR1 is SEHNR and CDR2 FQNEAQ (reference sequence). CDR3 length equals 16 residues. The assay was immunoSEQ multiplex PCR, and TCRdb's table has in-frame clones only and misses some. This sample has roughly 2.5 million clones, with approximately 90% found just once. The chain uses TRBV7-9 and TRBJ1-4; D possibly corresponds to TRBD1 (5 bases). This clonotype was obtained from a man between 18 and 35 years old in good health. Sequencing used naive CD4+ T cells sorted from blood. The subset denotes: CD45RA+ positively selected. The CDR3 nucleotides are TGTGCCAGCAGCCTCGGGAGCGGGACGGGTAATGAAAAACTGTTTTTT. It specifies CASSLGSGTGNEKLFF. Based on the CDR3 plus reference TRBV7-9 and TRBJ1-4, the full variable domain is DTGVSQNPRHKITKRGQNVTFRCDPISEHNRLYWYRQTLGQGPEFLTYFQNEAQLEKSRLLSDRFSAERPKGSFSTLEIQRTEQGDSAMYLCASSLGSGTGNEKLFFGSGTQLSVL.